This TCR beta chain originates from a study of cytomegalovirus exposure and HLA in healthy donors. About the research overall: A preliminary data release comprised 70 million to 95 million unique TCRs obtained from HLA-typed donors.

Of note for this clone: Its cognate antigen is unknown.

V dropped 1 base and J dropped 7 bases, with 19 bases sitting between them. Germline CDR1 and CDR2: LGHNA and YSLEER. This CDR3 has 16 amino acids. It was with 60 Vbeta and 13 Jbeta primers that the PCR ran. The data were produced by immunoSEQ multiplex PCR, yet TCRdb's version contains in-frame clones alone and is incomplete. The sample yields about 7,200 clones, 45% to 60% seen once. General study results and limits: The majority of CMV-associated TCR beta chains were reported as apparently HLA-restricted in a later analysis.

The chain has TRBV4-3 and TRBJ2-5, with D possibly being TRBD2 (5 bases). The sample was PBMCs. The clonotype originates from a man aged 30-40 years in good health and CMV-seropositive. CDR3 DNA: TGCGCCAGCAGCCAAGGATCGTCGGGAAATTCGGGGACCCAGTACTTC. Its translation: CASSQGSSGNSGTQYF.